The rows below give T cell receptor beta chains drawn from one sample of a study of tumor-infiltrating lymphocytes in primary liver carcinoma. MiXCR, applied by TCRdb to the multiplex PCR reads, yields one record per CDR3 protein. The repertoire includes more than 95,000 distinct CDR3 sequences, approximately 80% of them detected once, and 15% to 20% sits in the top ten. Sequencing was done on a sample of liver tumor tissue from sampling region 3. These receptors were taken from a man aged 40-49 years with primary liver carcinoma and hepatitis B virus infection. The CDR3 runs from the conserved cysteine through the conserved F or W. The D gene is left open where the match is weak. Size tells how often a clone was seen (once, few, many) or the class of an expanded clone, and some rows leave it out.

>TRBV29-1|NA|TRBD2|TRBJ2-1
CSGTSGRTNEQFF
TGCAGCGGGACTAGCGGGAGGACCAATGAGCAGTTCTTC
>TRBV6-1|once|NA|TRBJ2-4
CASSDAGIAKKIQYF
TGTGCCAGCAGTGACGCGGGGATAGCCAAAAAGATTCAGTATTTC
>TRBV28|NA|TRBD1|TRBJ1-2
CASSTPPGTGTYSYTF
TGTGCCAGCAGTACACCCCCTGGGACAGGGACCTATAGCTACACCTTC
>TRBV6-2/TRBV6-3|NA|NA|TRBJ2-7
CASNYEIPYGQYF
TGTGCCAGCAATTACGAGATTCCCTACGGGCAGTACTTC
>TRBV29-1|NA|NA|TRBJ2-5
CSLGGSGPLETQYF
TGCAGCCTTGGAGGGTCGGGACCCTTGGAGACCCAGTACTTC
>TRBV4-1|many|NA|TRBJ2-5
CASSPLPGRQETQYF
TGCGCCAGCAGCCCACTTCCGGGACGGCAAGAGACCCAGTACTTC
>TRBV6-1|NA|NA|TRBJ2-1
CTSSESPTQFF
TGTACCAGCAGTGAGTCACCGACCCAGTTCTTC
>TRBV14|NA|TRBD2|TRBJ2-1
CASSAVAGGFYNEQFF
TGTGCCAGCAGTGCCGTAGCGGGAGGGTTCTACAATGAGCAGTTCTTC
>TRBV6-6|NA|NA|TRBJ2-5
CASCYKEAQYF
TGTGCCAGCTGTTACAAAGAGGCCCAGTACTTC
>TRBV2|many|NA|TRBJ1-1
CASRILGGNTEAFF
TGTGCCAGCAGGATACTCGGTGGTAACACTGAAGCTTTCTTT
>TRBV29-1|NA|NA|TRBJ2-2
CSVAWRVGRTGELFF
TGCAGCGTTGCGTGGAGAGTAGGGCGAACCGGGGAGCTGTTTTTT
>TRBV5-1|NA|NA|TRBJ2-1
CVSSSRGSSSYNEQFF
TGCGTTAGCAGCTCGAGGGGGTCAAGCTCCTACAATGAGCAGTTCTTC
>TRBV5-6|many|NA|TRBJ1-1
CASSLEKVTSTEAFF
TGTGCCAGCAGCTTGGAGAAGGTTACGAGCACTGAAGCTTTCTTT
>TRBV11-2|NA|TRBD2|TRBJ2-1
CAIPATGGRGQFF
TGTGCCATCCCCGCGACTGGCGGGAGGGGGCAGTTCTTC
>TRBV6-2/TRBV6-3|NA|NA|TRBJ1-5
CASRPSNRTQPQHF
TGTGCCAGTAGACCCTCGAACAGGACTCAGCCCCAACATTTT
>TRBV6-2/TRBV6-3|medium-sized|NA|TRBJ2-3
CASSFLGRLGGDTQYF
TGTGCCAGCAGCTTCCTAGGACGGCTTGGGGGAGATACGCAGTATTTT
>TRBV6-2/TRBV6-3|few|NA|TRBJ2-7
CASNDTKGRYEQYF
TGTGCCAGCAACGATACCAAGGGAAGGTACGAGCAGTACTTC
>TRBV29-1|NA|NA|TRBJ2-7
CSAVSPTYELYF
TGCAGCGCTGTGTCACCCACCTACGAGCTGTACTTC
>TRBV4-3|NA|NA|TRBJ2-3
CASSQDLKTPGTQYF
TGCGCCAGCAGCCAAGATTTAAAGACTCCAGGTACGCAGTATTTT
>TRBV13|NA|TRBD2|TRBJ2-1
CVSSWRGLAGGLRSYNEQFF
TGTGTCAGCAGCTGGAGAGGGCTAGCGGGAGGTTTGAGATCCTACAATGAGCAGTTCTTC
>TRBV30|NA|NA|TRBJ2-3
CTWNVGLANTQYF
TGTACCTGGAATGTGGGTCTCGCGAATACGCAGTATTTT
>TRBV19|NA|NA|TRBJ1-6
CASRNVDNSRLHF
TGTGCCAGTAGAAACGTCGATAATTCACGCCTCCACTTT
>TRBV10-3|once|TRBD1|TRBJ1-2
CVIRESGQGPYGYTF
TGTGTCATCCGTGAGAGTGGACAGGGGCCCTATGGCTACACCTTC
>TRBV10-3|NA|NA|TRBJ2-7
CAINESVQPVRRAYEHYF
TGTGCCATCAATGAGTCGGTCCAGCCGGTCCGTAGAGCCTACGAGCACTACTTC
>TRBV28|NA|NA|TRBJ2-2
CTSTSVEGRSGELFF
TGTACCAGCACTTCAGTCGAGGGTCGATCCGGGGAGCTGTTTTTT
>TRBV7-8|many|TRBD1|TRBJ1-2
CASSLGQNHGYTF
TGTGCCAGCAGCCTGGGACAGAATCATGGCTACACCTTC
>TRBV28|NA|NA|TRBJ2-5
CASSFRQVQETHYF
TGTGCCAGCAGTTTTCGTCAGGTCCAAGAGACCCACTACTTC
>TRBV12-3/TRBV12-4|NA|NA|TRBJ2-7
CANSLAELGEQYF
TGTGCCAACAGTTTAGCGGAGCTTGGCGAGCAGTACTTC
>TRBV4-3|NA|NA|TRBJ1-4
CASSQDLAGGGFEELFF
TGTGCCAGCAGCCAAGACCTCGCGGGGGGCGGGTTCGAAGAACTGTTTTTT
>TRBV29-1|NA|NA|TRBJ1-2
CGAGQCNYGYTF
TGCGGCGCAGGACAGTGCAACTATGGCTACACCTTC
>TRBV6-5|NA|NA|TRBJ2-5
CASCSPGETQCF
TGTGCCAGCTGTTCCCCTGGGGAGACCCAGTGCTTC
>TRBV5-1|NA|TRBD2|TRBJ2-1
CASSLEWVPSGSTGEYFF
TGCGCCAGCAGTTTGGAGTGGGTGCCTAGCGGGAGCACGGGTGAGTACTTCTTC
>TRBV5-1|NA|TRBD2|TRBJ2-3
CSSSLVGSGVTDTQYF
TGCTCCAGCAGCTTGGTGGGAAGCGGGGTCACAGATACGCAGTATTTC
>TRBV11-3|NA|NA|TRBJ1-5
CASSSNLGVAQPQHF
TGTGCCAGCAGCTCAAATCTGGGGGTGGCTCAACCCCAGCATTTT
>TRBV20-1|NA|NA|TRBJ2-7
CSAKNGPYEQYF
TGCAGTGCCAAGAACGGGCCCTACGAGCAGTACTTC
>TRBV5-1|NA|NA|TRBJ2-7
CASSFAGITSYEQYF
TGCGCCAGCAGCTTCGCCGGGATAACCTCGTACGAGCAGTACTTC